The 10 T cell receptor beta chains below come from one sample, sequenced in a study of blood T cells in healthy people across ages. Next came a second PCR, run for about 7 to 11 cycles, which used a sample-barcoded 5' primer along with a J-beta primer mix. TCRdb ran MiXCR on the 5' RACE reads and lists one entry per CDR3 protein. The sample records about 670,000 distinct CDR3 sequences, 52% being singletons. Sequenced material: blood. These receptors all stem from a woman older than 75 in good health.

Details on this clonotype: This may stem from a read error, because a much larger clone lies one nucleotide away. The genes are TRBV3-1 and TRBJ2-5; no definite D call. With the DNA end fitting TRBJ2-1 better, the J assignment may be wrong. This CDR3 has 14 residues. Germline assignment: CDR1 LGHDT and CDR2 YNNKEL (reference sequence). CDR3 protein: CASSQDYRQETQFF. The CDR3 DNA follows: TGTGCCAGCAGCCAAGATTACAGACAAGAGACCCAGTTCTTC.

The V call is TRBV2, the J call TRBJ1-6; D gene ambiguous. V was trimmed by 8 bases and J by 7 bases, leaving 9 bases between them. The germline V gene encodes CDR1 SNHLY and CDR2 FYNNEI. The CDR3 runs to 12 residues. This CDR3 is CASRLLNSPLHF. CDR3 sequence (DNA): TGTGCCAGCCGGCTCCTAAATTCACCCCTCCACTTT.

The CDR3 loop reads CASSPGRTNTGELFF. Written as DNA, the CDR3 is TGTGCCAGCTCACCGGGAAGAACGAACACCGGGGAGCTGTTTTTT. The genes are TRBV18 and TRBJ2-2; no clear D gene. V lost 3 bases and J lost 0, with 8 bases in between. The CDR3 has 15 amino acids. Germline-derived CDR1 and CDR2 are KGHSH and LQKENI.

This clonotype was detected only a few times. This may be a read error: a much more frequent sequence differs by one nucleotide. The chain combines TRBV3-1 with TRBJ2-5; no definite D call. Trimming stripped 4 bases from V and 11 bases from J, with 14 bases between. The CDR3 is 12 residues long. Germline CDR1 reads LGHDT; CDR2 reads YNNKEL (reference sequence). CDR3 sequence reads: CASSPSGDEQYF. As DNA, the CDR3 is TGTGCCAGCAGCCCCTCAGGCGATGAGCAGTACTTC.

This clonotype was seen at least ten times. The chain combines TRBV20-1 with TRBJ1-6; no clear D. Deletions cut 5 bases from V and 13 bases from J, with 15 bases between. The CDR3 sequence is 12 residues long. CDR1 is DFQATT, CDR2 SNEGSKA, per germline (reference sequence). The CDR3 loop is CSAPGGVGPLHF. CDR3 nucleotides: TGCAGTGCTCCCGGCGGGGTTGGGCCCCTCCACTTT.

A word on this clonotype: Since a much larger clone is just one base distant, this may be a read error. The chain couples TRBV5-1 to TRBJ2-4; no firm D call. Trimming cost V 1 base and J 2 bases, with 10 bases left between them. CDR3 length: 15 amino acids. CDR1 SGHRS and CDR2 YFSETQ come from the germline V gene. The DNA for the CDR3 is TGCGCCAGCAGCTTGACGTCAGCTCCCAAAAACATTCAGTACTTC. As protein: CASSLTSAPKNIQYF. Using reference TRBV5-1 and TRBJ2-4 for the parts outside the CDR3, the full variable domain is KAGVTQTPRYLIKTRGQQVTLSCSPISGHRSVSWYQQTPGQGLQFLFEYFSETQRNKGNFPGRFSGRQFSNSRSEMNVSTLELGDSALYLCASSLTSAPKNIQYFGAGTRLSVL.

The chain has TRBV10-3 and TRBJ2-5; possibly TRBD1 or TRBD2 for D (5 bases each). With the DNA end fitting TRBJ2-7 better, the J assignment may be wrong. Germline V gene sequence: CDR1 ENHRY, CDR2 SYGVKD. The CDR3 is 11 amino acids. The CDR3 is CAIGGVDEQYF. In DNA form, the CDR3 reads TGTGCCATCGGGGGAGTCGACGAGCAGTACTTC.

This clonotype was observed a few times. No DNA is shown, since the ends of the CDR3 on it are uncertain; the CDR3 is the one TCRdb lists. The chain uses TRBV28 and TRBJ2-7; TRBD1, the D gene given by the table, was not confirmed from the DNA. The CDR3 is 15 residues long, counting both termini. The germline CDR1 and CDR2 sequences are MDHEN and SYDVKM. CDR3: CASSSSTGEADEQYF.

The V and J genes are TRBV2 and TRBJ2-5; 10 nucleotides line up with TRBD2. Germline loops: CDR1 SNHLY, CDR2 FYNNEI. The CDR3 length is 14 residues. J lost 11 bases, V lost 7 bases, and 13 bases had no gene match. The DNA of the CDR3 is TGTGCCAGCAATGATCTAGCGGGAGTTCGAGAGCAGTACTTC. Protein product: CASNDLAGVREQYF. The full variable domain, rest sourced from reference TRBV2 and TRBJ2-5, is EPEVTQTPSHQVTQMGQEVILRCVPISNHLYFYWYRQILGQKVEFLVSFYNNEISEKSEIFDDQFSVERPDGSNFTLKIRSTKLEDSAMYFCASNDLAGVREQYFGPGTRLLVL.

The chain employs TRBV5-1 and TRBJ2-2, with 9 bases identical to TRBD1. Germline loops: CDR1 SGHRS, CDR2 YFSETQ. Trimming at V came to 5 bases and at J to 6 bases, leaving 5 bases not matched to a gene. The CDR3 has 14 residues. CDR3 bases: TGCGCCAGCAGAGCCGGGACAGGGCCCGGGGAGCTGTTTTTT. Amino acids: CASRAGTGPGELFF.